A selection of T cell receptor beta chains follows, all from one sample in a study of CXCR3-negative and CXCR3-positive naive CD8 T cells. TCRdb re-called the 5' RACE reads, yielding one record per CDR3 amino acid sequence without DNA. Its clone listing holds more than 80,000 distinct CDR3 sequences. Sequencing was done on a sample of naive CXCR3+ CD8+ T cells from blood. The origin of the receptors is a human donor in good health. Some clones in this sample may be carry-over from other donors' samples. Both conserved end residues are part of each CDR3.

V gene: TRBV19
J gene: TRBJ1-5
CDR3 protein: CASSTRQGNQPQHF

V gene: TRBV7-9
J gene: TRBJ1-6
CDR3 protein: CASSLYRGRANSPLHF

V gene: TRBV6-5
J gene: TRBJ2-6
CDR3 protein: CASSPTSGSGANVLTF

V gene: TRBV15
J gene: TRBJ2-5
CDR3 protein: CATSSLDRGQETQYF

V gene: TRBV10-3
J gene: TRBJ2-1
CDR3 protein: CAISESSRDLYNEQFF

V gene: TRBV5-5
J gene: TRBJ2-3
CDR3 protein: CASGDWNSDTQYF

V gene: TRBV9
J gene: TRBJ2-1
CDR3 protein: CASSVAQVPTVGEQFF

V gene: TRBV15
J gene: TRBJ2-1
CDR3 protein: CATSRAGPSYNEQFF

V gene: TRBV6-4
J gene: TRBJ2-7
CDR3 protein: CASSDPLGPGTSGVSSYEQYF

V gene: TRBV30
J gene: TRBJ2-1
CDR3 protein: CAWQAGPSSYNEQFF

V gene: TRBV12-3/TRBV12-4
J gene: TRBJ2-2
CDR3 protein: CASSLLASGGELFF

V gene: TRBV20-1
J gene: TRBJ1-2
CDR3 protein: CSAEFTKPGTGLGYTF

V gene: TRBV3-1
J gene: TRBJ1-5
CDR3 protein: CASSQGQGNQPQHF

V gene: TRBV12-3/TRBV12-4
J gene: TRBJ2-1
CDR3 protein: CASSFPRVGSYNEQFF

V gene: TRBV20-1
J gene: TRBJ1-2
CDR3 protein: CSARDSQGASFYGYTF

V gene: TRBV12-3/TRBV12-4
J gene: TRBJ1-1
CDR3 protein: CASSLGTGSPFF

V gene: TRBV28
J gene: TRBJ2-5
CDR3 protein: CASSPRLAGLKETQYF

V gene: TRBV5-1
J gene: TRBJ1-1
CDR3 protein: CASSPTLTVNTEAFF

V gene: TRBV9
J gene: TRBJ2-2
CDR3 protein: CASSVSPVNTGELFF

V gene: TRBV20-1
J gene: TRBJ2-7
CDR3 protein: CSARKGGETYEQYF

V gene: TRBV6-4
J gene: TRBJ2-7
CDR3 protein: CASSDSIDRGGHEQYF

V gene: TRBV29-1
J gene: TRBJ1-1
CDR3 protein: CSVDAGQGVPEAFF

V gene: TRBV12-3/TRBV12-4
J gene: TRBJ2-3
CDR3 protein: CASSLSTGSTDTQYF

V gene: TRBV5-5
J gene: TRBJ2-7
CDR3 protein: CASSLLLPGQAYEQYF

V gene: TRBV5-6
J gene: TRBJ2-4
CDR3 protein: CASSLGQGNIQYF

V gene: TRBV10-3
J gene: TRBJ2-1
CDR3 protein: CAISESWAGGGSRRFF

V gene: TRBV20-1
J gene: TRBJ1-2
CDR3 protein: CSASLTRTGRSYGHTF